Ten or more counts support the clone carrying this TCR beta chain. Its antigen is unknown. This entry comes from a study of neurological immune-mediated disorders. Findings and caveats of the study: Healthy controls had more TCR clonal expansion than multiple sclerosis, which showed the least, whereas HTLV-1-associated myelopathy showed the most. Across subjects, expanded clones had no CDR3 amino acid sequences in common, pointing to private repertoires in all groups. There was no clinical or MRI feature that showed an association with the multiple sclerosis repertoire cluster.

Germline assignment: CDR1 ENHRY and CDR2 SYGVKD. After removal of 6 bases from V and 2 bases from J, the junction contained 9 bases not matched to a gene. This CDR3 region has 17 residues. The cDNA was produced through 5'RACE with 10-nucleotide random UMIs. One entry per CDR3 protein results from TCRdb running MiXCR on the 5' RACE reads. The sample carries about 46,000 distinct CDR3 sequences, approximately 2.8% recorded once. The J gene is TRBJ2-6, the V gene TRBV10-3; TRBD1 aligns across 8 bases. The sequence came from a woman in her forties or fifties with multiple sclerosis. What was sequenced was PBMCs. CDR3 coding DNA: TGTGCCATCAGACCCGGGACAGGTGTTACTGGGGCCAACGTCCTGACTTTC. The encoded protein is CAIRPGTGVTGANVLTF.